This is a list of T cell receptor beta chains from one sample in a study of T cells in Graves' hyperthyroidism and ophthalmopathy. TCRdb called the multiplex PCR reads again in MiXCR, with one record for every CDR3 protein. The table records under 650,000 distinct CDR3 sequences, 15% to 20% of them present only once. Sequenced input: blood. Receptors were obtained from a woman aged 30 to 39 with Graves' hyperthyroidism. The CDR3 runs from the conserved cysteine through the conserved F or W. Fields, in order: clone size, D gene, J gene, V gene, CDR3 protein, CDR3 DNA. The D gene is left open where the match is weak. Some rows mark clone size as missing; the rest say once, few, many or name a class of expanded clone.

clone size: NA; D gene: NA; J gene: TRBJ2-7; V gene: TRBV5-6; CDR3 protein: CASNGEDSYEQYF; CDR3 DNA: TGTGCCAGCAACGGGGAGGACTCCTACGAGCAGTACTTC
clone size: NA; D gene: NA; J gene: TRBJ1-1; V gene: TRBV3-1; CDR3 protein: CASSQEGAHTEAFF; CDR3 DNA: TGTGCCAGCAGCCAAGAGGGGGCCCACACTGAAGCTTTCTTT
clone size: many; D gene: NA; J gene: TRBJ2-5; V gene: TRBV28; CDR3 protein: CASSLSVNLAETQYF; CDR3 DNA: TGTGCCAGCAGTTTATCGGTCAACCTAGCGGAGACCCAGTACTTC
clone size: NA; D gene: NA; J gene: TRBJ2-3; V gene: TRBV15; CDR3 protein: CATSRDNQGLDTQYF; CDR3 DNA: TGTGCCACCAGCAGAGATAATCAGGGGCTGGATACGCAGTATTTT
clone size: many; D gene: NA; J gene: TRBJ1-1; V gene: TRBV11-2; CDR3 protein: CASRGLRDTVMNTEAFF; CDR3 DNA: TGTGCCAGCAGGGGTCTCCGGGACACCGTAATGAACACTGAAGCTTTCTTT
clone size: many; D gene: NA; J gene: TRBJ2-3; V gene: TRBV11-2; CDR3 protein: CASSLGFNRSDTQYF; CDR3 DNA: TGTGCCAGCAGCTTAGGATTCAACAGATCAGATACGCAGTATTTT
clone size: many; D gene: TRBD1; J gene: TRBJ1-5; V gene: TRBV28; CDR3 protein: CASRGAGTGLNQPQHF; CDR3 DNA: TGTGCCAGCAGGGGAGCCGGGACAGGGTTAAATCAGCCCCAGCATTTT
clone size: NA; D gene: TRBD2; J gene: TRBJ2-1; V gene: TRBV5-5; CDR3 protein: CASSPRGGRVNEQFF; CDR3 DNA: TGTGCCAGCAGCCCTAGGGGCGGGAGGGTCAATGAGCAGTTCTTC
clone size: many; D gene: NA; J gene: TRBJ2-5; V gene: TRBV7-2; CDR3 protein: CASSLVGGGETQYF; CDR3 DNA: TGTGCCAGCAGCTTAGTGGGGGGTGGGGAGACCCAGTACTTC
clone size: many; D gene: TRBD1; J gene: TRBJ2-7; V gene: TRBV20-1; CDR3 protein: CSARSDRGFYEQYF; CDR3 DNA: TGCAGTGCTAGATCGGACAGGGGGTTCTACGAGCAGTACTTC
clone size: NA; D gene: TRBD1; J gene: TRBJ1-5; V gene: TRBV27; CDR3 protein: CASSFGQVHQPQHF; CDR3 DNA: TGTGCCAGCAGTTTCGGACAGGTCCATCAGCCCCAGCATTTT
clone size: few; D gene: NA; J gene: TRBJ1-2; V gene: TRBV12-3/TRBV12-4; CDR3 protein: CASRINWAYGYTF; CDR3 DNA: TGTGCCAGCAGAATCAATTGGGCTTATGGCTACACCTTC
clone size: NA; D gene: NA; J gene: TRBJ2-7; V gene: TRBV4-3; CDR3 protein: CASSQVSRAGEQYF; CDR3 DNA: TGCGCCAGCAGCCAAGTGTCCAGGGCAGGCGAGCAGTACTTC
clone size: NA; D gene: NA; J gene: TRBJ2-1; V gene: TRBV24-1; CDR3 protein: CATRASAVDYNEQFF; CDR3 DNA: TGTGCCACCAGGGCCTCAGCGGTAGATTACAATGAGCAGTTCTTC
clone size: many; D gene: NA; J gene: TRBJ1-1; V gene: TRBV3-1; CDR3 protein: CASSQGGRDTEAFF; CDR3 DNA: TGTGCCAGCAGCCAAGGGGGCAGGGATACTGAAGCTTTCTTT
clone size: few; D gene: NA; J gene: TRBJ1-1; V gene: TRBV4-3; CDR3 protein: CASSQDVNTEAFF; CDR3 DNA: TGCGCCAGCAGCCAAGATGTGAACACTGAAGCTTTCTTT
clone size: many; D gene: NA; J gene: TRBJ2-1; V gene: TRBV11-2; CDR3 protein: CASSLRLSSYNEQFF; CDR3 DNA: TGTGCCAGCAGCTTACGGCTTAGCTCCTACAATGAGCAGTTCTTC
clone size: many; D gene: NA; J gene: TRBJ2-1; V gene: TRBV11-2; CDR3 protein: CASSSRAREDNEQFF; CDR3 DNA: TGTGCCAGCAGCTCTCGTGCGAGGGAGGACAATGAGCAGTTCTTC
clone size: NA; D gene: NA; J gene: TRBJ1-3; V gene: TRBV11-2; CDR3 protein: CASSSFMDSGNTIYF; CDR3 DNA: TGTGCCAGCAGCTCCTTCATGGACAGCGGAAACACCATATATTTT
clone size: few; D gene: NA; J gene: TRBJ1-2; V gene: TRBV20-1; CDR3 protein: CSARDLARGYNYGYTF; CDR3 DNA: TGCAGTGCTAGAGATCTTGCCAGGGGATACAACTATGGCTACACCTTC
clone size: NA; D gene: NA; J gene: TRBJ2-1; V gene: TRBV20-1; CDR3 protein: CSARDKIEEQFF; CDR3 DNA: TGCAGTGCTAGAGATAAGATTGAGGAGCAGTTCTTC
clone size: NA; D gene: TRBD2; J gene: TRBJ2-5; V gene: TRBV3-1; CDR3 protein: CASSRSGTRAAETQYF; CDR3 DNA: TGTGCCAGCAGCCGTAGCGGGACCCGTGCGGCGGAGACCCAGTACTTC
clone size: many; D gene: TRBD1; J gene: TRBJ1-2; V gene: TRBV28; CDR3 protein: CASSEQGNDGYTF; CDR3 DNA: TGTGCCAGTTCTGAACAGGGGAATGATGGCTACACCTTC
clone size: many; D gene: TRBD2; J gene: TRBJ2-7; V gene: TRBV28; CDR3 protein: CASRSGSNYEQYF; CDR3 DNA: TGTGCCAGCAGGAGCGGGAGTAACTACGAGCAGTACTTC
clone size: few; D gene: NA; J gene: TRBJ2-2; V gene: TRBV19; CDR3 protein: CASSGWGQVVSGELFF; CDR3 DNA: TGTGCCAGTTCGGGGTGGGGGCAGGTAGTGTCCGGGGAGCTGTTTTTT